A single sample gave rise to the 6 T cell receptor beta chains below, sequenced in a study of T cells in Graves' hyperthyroidism and ophthalmopathy (dated by TCRdb to between 2018 and 2020). Libraries were built with multiplex PCR. Sequencing was performed on an Illumina HiSeq 2000. The TCR beta CDR3 regions were amplified from the RNA transcripts. A first-round RT-PCR of the TCR CDR3 used the HTBI primer set with the Qiagen OneStep RT-PCR kit. Starting from the raw public reads, TCRdb applied fastp trimming at Q25, assembled clones with MiXCR and retained in-frame beta chains. When rows share a CDR3 protein, they turn into one entry using the most common DNA and genes. In all, the sample holds about 740,000 distinct CDR3 sequences, and 12% to 15% of those were seen once. Clones ranked in the top ten supply about a tenth of the sample. Sample: blood. The source of these receptors is a woman between 18 and 30 years old with Graves' hyperthyroidism.

The table lists this clonotype with many counts. J is TRBJ1-5 and V is TRBV18; no clear D gene. The CDR3 has 14 amino acids. V was cut by 2 bases and J by 0 bases, with 5 bases left in between. Germline assignment: CDR1 KGHSH and CDR2 LQKENI. The CDR3 coding sequence is TGTGCCAGCTCACCATGGGGTAGCAATCAGCCCCAGCATTTT. Amino acids: CASSPWGSNQPQHF.

This clonotype was found a few times. The chain employs TRBV6-1 and TRBJ2-2; no firm D call. The CDR3 consists of 14 residues. CDR1 MNHNS and CDR2 SASEGT come from the germline V gene. V lost 2 bases and J lost 6, with 10 bases in between. The CDR3 sequence is CASSEILIAGELFF. The CDR3, as DNA: TGTGCCAGCAGTGAAATCCTCATCGCCGGGGAGCTGTTTTTT.

The chain joins TRBV4-2 to TRBJ2-1; tentative D call: TRBD2 (5 bases). Germline V gene data show CDR1 as LGHNA and CDR2 as YNFKEQ. The CDR3 spans 17 residues. The V end lost 2 bases, the J end lost 5 bases, and 19 bases lay between the germline ends. The CDR3, as DNA: TGTGCCAGCAGCCAAAACGTGGGATCGGGATGGAACAATGAGCAGTTCTTC. Translating it yields CASSQNVGSGWNNEQFF.

The table lists this clonotype with a few counts. This chain links TRBV6-5 with TRBJ1-5; a weak D match, TRBD1 (5 bases). Germline loops: CDR1 MNHEY, CDR2 SVGAGI. V lost 0 bases, J lost 3 bases, and 9 bases lay in between. The CDR3 extends over 15 amino acids. The CDR3 DNA sequence: TGTGCCAGCAGTTACTCCGGACAATCCAATCAGCCCCAGCATTTT. Its translation is CASSYSGQSNQPQHF.

This clonotype showed up many times. The chain joins TRBV7-9 to TRBJ2-5, with 11 bases identical to TRBD2. CDR3 length equals 18 residues. The germline V gene has CDR1 SEHNR and CDR2 FQNEAQ (reference sequence). Trimming took 3 bases from V and 1 from J; bases not matched to a gene: 10. The DNA for the CDR3 is TGTGCCAGCAGCTTGGGACTAGCGGCGGAGGGGCGCCAAGAGACCCAGTACTTC. Amino acid sequence: CASSLGLAAEGRQETQYF.

This clonotype was observed many times. The chain recombines TRBV5-6 with TRBJ2-1, with 11 positions matching TRBD2. This CDR3 region has 18 residues. V lost 1 base, J lost 7 bases, and 13 bases stayed unmatched. Germline V gene sequence: CDR1 SGHDT, CDR2 YYEEEE. The CDR3 DNA follows: TGTGCCAGCAGCTTGAGAACTAGCGGGAGCCTCATGGGGAATGAGCAGTTCTTC. Translation: CASSLRTSGSLMGNEQFF.